This TCR beta chain was recorded in a study of T cells after yellow fever vaccination. J gave up 5 bases and V 7 bases, and 9 bases lay outside the gene matches. This CDR3 spans 14 amino acids. In germline, CDR1 is MNHEY, CDR2 SVGAGI. TCRdb processed the 5' RACE reads anew with MiXCR; each CDR3 protein has one entry. The profile covers under 400,000 distinct CDR3 sequences, with around 10% appearing a single time and 15% to 20% taken by the ten largest. This clonotype came up a few times. This rearrangement joins TRBV6-5 to TRBJ2-5, with 8 bases matching TRBD1. The sequencing here drew on PBMCs, taken on the day of the first yellow fever vaccination. This clonotype originated in a man in his late teens or twenties who received the YFV17D yellow fever vaccine. CDR3 sequence reads: CASKQQGGPETQYF. The DNA of the CDR3 is TGTGCCAGCAAACAACAGGGGGGCCCGGAGACCCAGTACTTC.